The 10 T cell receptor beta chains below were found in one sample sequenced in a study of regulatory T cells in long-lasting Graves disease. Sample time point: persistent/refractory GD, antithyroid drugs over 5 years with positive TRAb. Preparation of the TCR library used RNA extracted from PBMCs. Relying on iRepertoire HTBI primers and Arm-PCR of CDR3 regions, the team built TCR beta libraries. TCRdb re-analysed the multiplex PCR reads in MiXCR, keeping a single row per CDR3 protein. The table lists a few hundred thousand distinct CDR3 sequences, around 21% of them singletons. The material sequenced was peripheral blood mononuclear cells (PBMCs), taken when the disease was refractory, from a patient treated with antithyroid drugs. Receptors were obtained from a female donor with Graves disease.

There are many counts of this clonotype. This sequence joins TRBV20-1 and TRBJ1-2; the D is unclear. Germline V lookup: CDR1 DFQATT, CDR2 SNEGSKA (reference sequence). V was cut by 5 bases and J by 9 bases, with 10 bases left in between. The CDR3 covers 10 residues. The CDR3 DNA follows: TGCAGTGCTGAGCAGGATCGCTACACCTTC. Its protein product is CSAEQDRYTF.

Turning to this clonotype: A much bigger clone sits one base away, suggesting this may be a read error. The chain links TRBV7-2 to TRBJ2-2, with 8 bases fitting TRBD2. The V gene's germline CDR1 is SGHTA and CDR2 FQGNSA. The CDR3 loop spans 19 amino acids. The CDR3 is CASSLAWRARTSSAGEQFF. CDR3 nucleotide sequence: TGTGCCAGCAGCTTAGCGTGGAGAGCCAGGACTAGCTCGGCCGGGGAGCAGTTTTTT. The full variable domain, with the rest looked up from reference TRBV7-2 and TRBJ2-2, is GAGVSQSPSNKVTEKGKDVELRCDPISGHTALYWYRQSLGQGLEFLIYFQGNSAPDKSGLPSDRFSAERTGGSVSTLTIQRTQQEDSAVYLCASSLAWRARTSSAGEQFFGEGSRLTVL.

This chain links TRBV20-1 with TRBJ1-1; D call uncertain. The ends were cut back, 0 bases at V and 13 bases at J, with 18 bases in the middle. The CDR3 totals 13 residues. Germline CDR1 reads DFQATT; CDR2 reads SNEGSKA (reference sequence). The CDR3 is CSARDGPGMRVFF. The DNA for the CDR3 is TGCAGTGCTAGAGATGGTCCGGGAATGAGGGTTTTCTTT.

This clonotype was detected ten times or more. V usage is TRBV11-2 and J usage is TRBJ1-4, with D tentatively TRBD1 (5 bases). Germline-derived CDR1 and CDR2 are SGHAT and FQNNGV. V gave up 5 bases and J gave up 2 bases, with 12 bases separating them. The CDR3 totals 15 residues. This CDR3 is CASSVTGSTNEKLFF. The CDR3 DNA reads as TGTGCCAGCAGCGTAACAGGTTCGACTAATGAAAAACTGTTTTTT.

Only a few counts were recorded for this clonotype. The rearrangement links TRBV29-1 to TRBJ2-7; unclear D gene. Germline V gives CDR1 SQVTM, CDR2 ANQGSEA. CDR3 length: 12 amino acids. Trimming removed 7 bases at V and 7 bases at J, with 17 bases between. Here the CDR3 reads CSAIVSTEEQYF. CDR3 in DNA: TGCAGCGCTATAGTCTCGACGGAGGAGCAGTACTTC.

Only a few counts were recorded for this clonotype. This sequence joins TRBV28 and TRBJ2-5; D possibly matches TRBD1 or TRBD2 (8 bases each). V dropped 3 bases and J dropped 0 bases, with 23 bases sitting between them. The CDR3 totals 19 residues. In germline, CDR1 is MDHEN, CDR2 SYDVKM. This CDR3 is CASSLTGEGLALHQETQYF. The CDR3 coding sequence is TGTGCCAGCAGTTTGACAGGGGAAGGACTAGCTCTTCACCAAGAGACCCAGTACTTC.

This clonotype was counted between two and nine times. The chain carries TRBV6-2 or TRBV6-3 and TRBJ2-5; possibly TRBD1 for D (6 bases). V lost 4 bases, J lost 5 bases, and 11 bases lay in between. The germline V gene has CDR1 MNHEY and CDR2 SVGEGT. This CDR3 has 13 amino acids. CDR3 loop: CASSFFRGETQYF. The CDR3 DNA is TGTGCCAGCAGTTTTTTCAGGGGTGAGACCCAGTACTTC.

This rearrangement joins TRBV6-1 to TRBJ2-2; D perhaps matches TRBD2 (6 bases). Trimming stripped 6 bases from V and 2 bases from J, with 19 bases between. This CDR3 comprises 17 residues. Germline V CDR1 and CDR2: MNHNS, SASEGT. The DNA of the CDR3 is TGTGCCAGCAGCAATCCCCGGGGTAGCGGAAACACCGGGGAGCTGTTTTTT. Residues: CASSNPRGSGNTGELFF.

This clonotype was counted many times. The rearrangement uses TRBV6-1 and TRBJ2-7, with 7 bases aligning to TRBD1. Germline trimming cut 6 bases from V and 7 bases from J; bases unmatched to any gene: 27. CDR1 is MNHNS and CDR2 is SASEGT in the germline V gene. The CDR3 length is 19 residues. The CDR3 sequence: CASRGQVARRLLSGGEQYF. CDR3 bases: TGTGCCAGCAGAGGACAGGTTGCGCGGAGATTATTGAGTGGGGGAGAGCAGTACTTC.

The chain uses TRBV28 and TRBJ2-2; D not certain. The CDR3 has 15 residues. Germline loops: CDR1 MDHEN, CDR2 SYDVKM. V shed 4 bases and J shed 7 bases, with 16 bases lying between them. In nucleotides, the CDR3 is TGTGCCAGCAGTTCACCACCAAGCGCGGTCGGGGAGCTGTTTTTT. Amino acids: CASSSPPSAVGELFF.